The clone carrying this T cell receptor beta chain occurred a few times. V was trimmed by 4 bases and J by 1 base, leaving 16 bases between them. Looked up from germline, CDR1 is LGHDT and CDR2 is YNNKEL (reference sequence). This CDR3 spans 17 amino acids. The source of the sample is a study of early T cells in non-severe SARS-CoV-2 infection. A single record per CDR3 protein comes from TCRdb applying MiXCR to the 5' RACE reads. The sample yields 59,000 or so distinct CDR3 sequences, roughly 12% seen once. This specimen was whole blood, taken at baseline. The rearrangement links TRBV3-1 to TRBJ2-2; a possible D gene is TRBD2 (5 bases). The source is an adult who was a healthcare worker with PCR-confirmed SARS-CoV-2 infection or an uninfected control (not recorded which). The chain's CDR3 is CASSPRGSSLNTGELFF. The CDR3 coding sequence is TGTGCCAGCAGCCCCCGGGGTAGCAGTCTGAACACCGGGGAGCTGTTTTTT.